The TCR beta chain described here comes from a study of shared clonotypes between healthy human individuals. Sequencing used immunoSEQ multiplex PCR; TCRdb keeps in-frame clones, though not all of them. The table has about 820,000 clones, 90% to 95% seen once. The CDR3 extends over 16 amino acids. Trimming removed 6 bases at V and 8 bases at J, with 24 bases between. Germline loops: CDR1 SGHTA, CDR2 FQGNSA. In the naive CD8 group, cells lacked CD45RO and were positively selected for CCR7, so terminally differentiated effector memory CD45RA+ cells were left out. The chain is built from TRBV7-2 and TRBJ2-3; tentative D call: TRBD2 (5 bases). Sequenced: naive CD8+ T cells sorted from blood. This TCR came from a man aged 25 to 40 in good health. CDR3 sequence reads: CASRSAGGSLGGTQYF. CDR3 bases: TGTGCCAGCAGGTCGGCTGGAGGCTCCCTTGGAGGTACGCAGTATTTT.